These T cell receptor beta chains were read from a single sample in a study of cytomegalovirus exposure and HLA in healthy donors. Data came from immunoSEQ multiplex PCR; TCRdb stores just in-frame clones and leaves some out. The sample lists about 190,000 clones, 70% to 75% occurring once. Sequencing input: PBMCs. The origin of the receptors is a woman aged 25 to 39 in good health and CMV-seropositive. Both conserved end residues are part of each CDR3. A D gene is named only where the DNA matches it firmly. Clone sizes are given selectively: once, few, many, or a class where the clone is expanded.

D	V	J	size	CDR3	DNA
TRBD1	TRBV6-5	TRBJ2-5	NA	CASSPGQLIGETQYF	TGTGCCAGCAGCCCGGGACAGTTAATAGGGGAGACCCAGTACTTC
TRBD2	TRBV19	TRBJ2-1	NA	CASSIGLAGASSYNEQFF	TGTGCCAGTAGTATCGGACTAGCGGGGGCCAGCTCCTACAATGAGCAGTTCTTC
TRBD1	TRBV2	TRBJ1-5	few	CASLVTGQGVNSNQPQHF	TGTGCCAGCCTCGTAACGGGACAGGGGGTAAATAGCAATCAGCCCCAGCATTTT
TRBD1	TRBV5-1	TRBJ2-7	NA	CASSENPGQGASYEQYF	TGCGCCAGCAGCGAAAATCCGGGACAGGGTGCGTCCTACGAGCAGTACTTC
NA	TRBV28	TRBJ2-7	NA	CASSLSADYEQYF	TGTGCCAGCAGTTTGAGCGCGGACTACGAGCAGTACTTC
TRBD2	TRBV9	TRBJ2-5	NA	CASSVQAISGQETQYF	TGTGCCAGCAGCGTACAAGCCATTAGCGGGCAAGAGACCCAGTACTTC
TRBD1	TRBV29-1	TRBJ2-7	NA	CSVVGQWTGLYEQYF	TGCAGCGTTGTTGGGCAATGGACAGGGCTCTACGAGCAGTACTTC
NA	TRBV28	TRBJ2-5	few	CASGWGGANQETQYF	TGTGCCAGCGGGTGGGGCGGGGCGAACCAAGAGACCCAGTACTTC
TRBD2	TRBV5-6	TRBJ2-7	NA	CASSLYQREGYEQYF	TGTGCCAGCAGCTTGTACCAGCGGGAGGGCTACGAGCAGTACTTC
NA	TRBV2	TRBJ1-2	NA	CASMGRSTYGYTF	TGTGCCAGCATGGGCCGCAGTACCTATGGCTACACCTTC
NA	TRBV5-1	TRBJ2-3	NA	CASSLEGITDTQYF	TGCGCCAGCAGCTTGGAGGGGATCACAGATACGCAGTATTTT
NA	TRBV6-1	TRBJ2-7	NA	CASSERGRGDEQYF	TGTGCCAGCAGTGAACGGGGCAGGGGTGACGAGCAGTACTTC
TRBD1	TRBV6-1	TRBJ2-1	NA	CASSEFMGTGAIEQFF	TGTGCCAGCAGTGAATTCATGGGGACAGGGGCCATAGAGCAGTTCTTC
NA	TRBV5-1	TRBJ1-4	NA	CASSLVAGINEKLFF	TGCGCCAGCAGCTTGGTAGCAGGGATAAATGAAAAACTGTTTTTT
NA	TRBV10-2	TRBJ1-5	NA	CASSYSGEINQPQHF	TGCGCCAGCAGCTACTCGGGGGAGATCAATCAGCCCCAGCATTTT
NA	TRBV19	TRBJ2-5	NA	CASSISMAGDGETQYF	TGTGCCAGTAGTATAAGTATGGCAGGGGATGGGGAGACCCAGTACTTC
TRBD1	TRBV5-1	TRBJ2-7	once	CASSRDRPSYEQYF	TGCGCCAGCAGCCGGGACAGGCCATCCTACGAGCAGTACTTC
TRBD2	TRBV7-2	TRBJ2-1	NA	CASSLSGTSYNEQFF	TGTGCCAGCAGCTTAAGCGGGACCTCCTACAATGAGCAGTTCTTC
NA	TRBV18	TRBJ1-1	few	CASSPTTTENTEAFF	TGTGCCAGCTCACCTACTACGACGGAGAACACTGAAGCTTTCTTT
NA	TRBV2	TRBJ2-7	NA	CASSGASSYEQYF	TGTGCCAGCAGTGGGGCGAGCTCCTACGAGCAGTACTTC
TRBD2	TRBV5-6	TRBJ2-2	few	CASSKRLAGNTGELFF	TGTGCCAGCAGTAAACGACTAGCGGGAAACACCGGGGAGCTGTTTTTT
NA	TRBV29-1	TRBJ1-1	NA	CSAGGFMNTEAFF	TGCAGCGCCGGAGGGTTCATGAACACTGAAGCTTTCTTT
TRBD1	TRBV4-2	TRBJ2-7	NA	CASSQGEGQGSYEQYF	TGTGCCAGCAGCCAAGGTGAGGGACAGGGCTCCTACGAGCAGTACTTC